This T cell receptor (beta chain) was sequenced for a study of T cells in Graves' hyperthyroidism and ophthalmopathy. Overall study findings and caveats: Ophthalmopathy got predicted by the model a median 6.5 months before its onset.

Many counts were recorded for this clonotype. Its target is unknown. Amplification yielded TCR beta CDR3 regions, with RNA transcripts as the source. The TCR CDR3 first-round RT-PCR relied on the HTBI primer set. TCRdb re-called the multiplex PCR reads through MiXCR, storing one row per CDR3 protein. The sample lists approximately 250,000 distinct CDR3 sequences; around 25% were seen once. Fresh peripheral blood, about 9.9 ml, yielded the PBMCs. Deletions cut 5 bases from V and 0 bases from J, with 14 bases between. The CDR3 has 16 amino acids. Germline CDR1 and CDR2: SGHVS and FQNEAQ. This chain joins TRBV7-8 and TRBJ1-5; maybe TRBD1 (5 bases). Material: blood. This TCR came from a woman aged 40 to 50 with Graves' ophthalmopathy. CDR3 nucleotide sequence: TGTGCCAGCAGCCGGGGGATCCTATATAGCAATCAGCCCCAGCATTTT. Translation gives CASSRGILYSNQPQHF.